The 14 T cell receptor beta chains given below trace back to one sample, sequenced in a study of blood T cells in healthy people across ages. Primers used in a second PCR of roughly 6 to 11 cycles were a sample-barcoded 5' primer and a J-beta primer mix. TCRdb passed the 5' RACE reads through MiXCR, listing each CDR3 protein once. The repertoire includes 1.5 million to 2 million distinct CDR3 sequences, 25% to 30% of them detected once, and less than 9.5% sits in the top ten. What was sequenced was blood. The receptors originated from a woman between 25 and 40 years old in good health.

In nucleotides, the CDR3 is TGTGCCTGGAGCCGGGACAGGTACTCCTACGAGCAGTACTTC. Translation: CAWSRDRYSYEQYF. The chain joins TRBV30 to TRBJ2-7, with 8 bases aligning to TRBD1. Unmatched junction bases numbered 4, after V lost 3 bases and J lost 0 bases. CDR1 is GTSNPN and CDR2 is SVGIG in the germline V gene (reference sequence). The CDR3 is 14 amino acids.

The chain links TRBV18 to TRBJ1-2; D is unresolved. This CDR3 has 16 amino acids. V lost 0 bases, J lost 2 bases, and 13 bases lay in between. Germline V gives CDR1 KGHSH, CDR2 LQKENI. This CDR3 is CASSPPPTDANYGYTF. The CDR3 DNA reads TGTGCCAGCTCACCACCTCCAACGGACGCCAACTATGGCTACACCTTC. Together with reference TRBV18 and TRBJ1-2, the CDR3 gives the full variable domain: NAGVMQNPRHLVRRRGQEARLRCSPMKGHSHVYWYRQLPEEGLKFMVYLQKENIIDESGMPKERFSAEFPKEGPSILRIQQVVRGDSAAYFCASSPPPTDANYGYTFGSGTRLTVV.

The rearrangement joins TRBV24-1 to TRBJ2-2; 8 bases are a match to TRBD1. The junction had 4 bases not matched to a gene; V was cut back by 3 bases and J by 5 bases. The CDR3 has 15 residues. Per germline, CDR1 KGHDR and CDR2 SFDVKD. The CDR3 nucleotides read TGTGCCACCAGTGATAGGACAGGGTTGACCGGGGAGCTGTTTTTT. It specifies CATSDRTGLTGELFF.

This rearrangement joins TRBV4-1 to TRBJ1-4, with TRBD1 matching 12 bases. J was trimmed by 10 bases and V by 0 bases; bases with no gene match: 6. Germline V CDR1 and CDR2: MGHRA, YSYEKL. CDR3 length: 16 amino acids. In nucleotides, the CDR3 is TGCGCCAGCAGCCAAGATGAAGGGACAGGGGGCGGAAAACTGTTTTTT. It codes for CASSQDEGTGGGKLFF.

This clonotype was counted ten times or more. This chain uses TRBV5-1 with TRBJ1-2, with 10 bases fitting TRBD1. The V gene end was trimmed by 3 bases and the J gene end by 3 bases; junction bases not matched to a gene: 5. Germline V lookup: CDR1 SGHRS, CDR2 YFSETQ. The CDR3 is made up of 15 amino acids. For the CDR3, the DNA is TGCGCCAGCAGCTCGACGACAGGGGGCGACTATGGCTACACCTTC. Amino acid sequence: CASSSTTGGDYGYTF.

The gene calls are TRBV7-9 and TRBJ2-1; 7 bases are a match to TRBD1. The V gene end was trimmed by 5 bases and the J gene end by 12 bases; junction bases not matched to a gene: 19. Germline V gives CDR1 SEHNR, CDR2 FQNEAQ (reference sequence). This CDR3 spans 16 amino acids. CDR3 nucleotide sequence: TGTGCCAGCAGCCGGCCCCCGGGACAGTCGTCCGGGACGCAGTTCTTC. Protein: CASSRPPGQSSGTQFF.

Comments on this clonotype: This may come from a read error, since a much larger clone is one base off. The V call is TRBV7-6, the J call TRBJ2-1, with 7 bases identical to TRBD1. Germline V gene lookup returns CDR1 SGHVS and CDR2 FNYEAQ. The CDR3 has 14 residues. V shed 4 bases and J 10 bases; nucleotides not matched to a gene: 10. CDR3 sequence: CASSWGQNNYEQFF. CDR3 DNA: TGTGCCAGCAGCTGGGGACAGAACAACTACGAGCAGTTCTTC.

In this sample, this clonotype turned up a few times. The gene calls are TRBV29-1 and TRBJ2-2, with D possibly called TRBD1 or TRBD2 (5 bases each). CDR3 size: 13 residues. Trimming took 6 bases from V and 0 from J, leaving 8 bases between them. Germline-derived CDR1 and CDR2 are SQVTM and ANQGSEA. The CDR3 protein is CSVVGANTGELFF. Written as DNA, the CDR3 is TGCAGCGTGGTGGGGGCGAACACCGGGGAGCTGTTTTTT.

The chain employs TRBV3-1 and TRBJ2-7; tentative D call: TRBD1 (5 bases). CDR1 is LGHDT and CDR2 is YNNKEL in the germline V gene (reference sequence). Trimming took off 1 base at V and 1 base at J, with 11 bases between the two ends. CDR3 length: 15 amino acids. CDR3 loop: CASSQASQGSYEQYF. The DNA of the CDR3 is TGTGCCAGCAGCCAAGCGTCTCAGGGATCCTACGAGCAGTACTTC.

This clonotype was observed a handful of times. The rearrangement joins TRBV10-2 to TRBJ2-3; D remains ambiguous. The CDR3 is 15 residues long. Germline V lookup: CDR1 WSHSY, CDR2 SAAADI. V lost 0 bases and J 1 base, leaving 8 bases between the germline ends. Here the CDR3 reads CASSESRPRTDTQYF. In DNA, the CDR3 is TGCGCCAGCAGTGAGTCGAGGCCGCGCACAGATACGCAGTATTTT.

This clonotype has at least ten counts. The J gene is TRBJ2-1, the V gene TRBV29-1; D is ambiguous. This CDR3 is 12 amino acids long. Germline values: CDR1 SQVTM, CDR2 ANQGSEA. V was trimmed by 2 bases and J by 4 bases, leaving 6 bases between them. The CDR3, as DNA: TGCAGCGTTGAATATGGATACAATGAGCAGTTCTTC. It specifies CSVEYGYNEQFF.

This chain joins TRBV2 and TRBJ2-5; D is uncertain. Germline CDR1 and CDR2: SNHLY and FYNNEI. V dropped 8 bases and J dropped 1 base, with 14 bases sitting between them. This CDR3 region has 14 residues. CDR3 protein: CASGAEAAQETQYF. CDR3 sequence (DNA): TGTGCCAGCGGCGCAGAGGCGGCCCAAGAGACCCAGTACTTC.

The chain couples TRBV20-1 to TRBJ2-5; D possibly corresponds to TRBD1 (5 bases). Per the germline V gene, CDR1 is DFQATT and CDR2 is SNEGSKA (reference sequence). This CDR3 region has 14 residues. Trimming left V 0 bases short and J 2 bases short, with 10 bases between. In nucleotides, the CDR3 is TGCAGTGCTAGAGACCCGGACAAGCAAGAGACCCAGTACTTC. Amino acid sequence: CSARDPDKQETQYF.

CDR3 region: CASSTRGAGRTDTQYF. The CDR3 nucleotides read TGTGCCAGCAGCACCCGAGGCGCAGGACGCACAGATACGCAGTATTTT. The chain employs TRBV7-6 and TRBJ2-3; D is unresolved. Looked up from germline, CDR1 is SGHVS and CDR2 is FNYEAQ. The ends were cut back, 5 bases at V and 1 base at J, with 16 bases in the middle. This CDR3 comprises 16 residues.